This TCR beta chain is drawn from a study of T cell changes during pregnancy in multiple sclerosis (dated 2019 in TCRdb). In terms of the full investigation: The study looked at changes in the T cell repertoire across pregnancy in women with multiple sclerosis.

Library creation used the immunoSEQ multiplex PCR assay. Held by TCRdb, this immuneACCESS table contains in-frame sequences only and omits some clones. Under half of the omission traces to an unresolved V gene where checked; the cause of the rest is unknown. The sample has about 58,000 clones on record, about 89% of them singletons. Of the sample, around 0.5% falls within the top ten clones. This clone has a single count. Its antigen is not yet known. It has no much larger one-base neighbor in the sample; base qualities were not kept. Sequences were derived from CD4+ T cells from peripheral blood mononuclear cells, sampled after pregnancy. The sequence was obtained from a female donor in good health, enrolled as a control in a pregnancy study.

Read as DNA, the sequence is TGTGCCAGCAGCCTCGACTTAGGTCTTGGGGACAGGGCCTACGAGCAGTACTTC. Its coded protein is CASSLDLGLGDRAYEQYF. The V and J genes are TRBV7-9 and TRBJ2-7, with TRBD1 matching 9 junction bases. Trimming accounts for 5 bases at V and 2 bases at J, while the number of junction bases matched to no gene is 16. The germline V gene (reference sequence) provides CDR1 SEHNR and CDR2 FQNEAQ. Reading from cysteine to phenylalanine, the CDR3 counts 18 amino acids. Only the CDR3 region is kept as DNA, spanning 54 bases read in frame from base 1.